This T cell receptor beta chain was sequenced in a study of T cells in Graves' hyperthyroidism and ophthalmopathy. Study-level points and caveats: Most expanded thyroid clonotypes above 0.001 also appeared in blood.

Trimming pared 3 bases from V and 4 bases from J, leaving 15 bases between. The CDR3 totals 15 residues. Germline V lookup: CDR1 SGDLS, CDR2 YYNGEE. Researchers took RNA transcripts and amplified the TCR beta CDR3 regions from them. HTBI primers were employed in a first-round RT-PCR of the TCR CDR3. In TCRdb, the multiplex PCR reads were re-called with MiXCR into one record per CDR3 protein. The data contain fewer than 400,000 distinct CDR3 sequences, 20% to 25% of them singletons. Patients between 18 and 65 years old had hyperthyroidism, newly diagnosed and lasting under 2 months. As to this clonotype: The antigen remains undetermined.

V is TRBV9 and J is TRBJ2-3, with D possibly matching TRBD1 (6 bases). Sequenced: blood. The sequence derives from a man aged 45-65 years with Graves' hyperthyroidism. CDR3 residues: CASSAPTGSSDTQYF. The CDR3 DNA sequence: TGTGCCAGCAGCGCTCCAACAGGGAGTTCAGATACGCAGTATTTT.